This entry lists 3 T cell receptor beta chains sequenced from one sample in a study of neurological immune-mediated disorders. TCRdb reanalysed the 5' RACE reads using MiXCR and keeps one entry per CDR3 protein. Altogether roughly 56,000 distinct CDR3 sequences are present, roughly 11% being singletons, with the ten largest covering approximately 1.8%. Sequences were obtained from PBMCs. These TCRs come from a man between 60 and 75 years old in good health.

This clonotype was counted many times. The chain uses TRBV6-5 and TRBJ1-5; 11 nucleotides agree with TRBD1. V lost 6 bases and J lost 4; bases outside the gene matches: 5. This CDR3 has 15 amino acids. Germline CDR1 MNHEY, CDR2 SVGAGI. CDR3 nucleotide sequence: TGTGCCAGCAGGCCGGGACAGGGGGGAAATCAGCCCCAGCATTTT. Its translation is CASRPGQGGNQPQHF.

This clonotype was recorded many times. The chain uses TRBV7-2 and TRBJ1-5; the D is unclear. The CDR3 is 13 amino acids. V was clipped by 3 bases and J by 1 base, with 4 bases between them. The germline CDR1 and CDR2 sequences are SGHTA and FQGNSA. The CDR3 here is CASSFASNQPQHF. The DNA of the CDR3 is TGTGCCAGCAGCTTCGCAAGCAATCAGCCCCAGCATTTT.

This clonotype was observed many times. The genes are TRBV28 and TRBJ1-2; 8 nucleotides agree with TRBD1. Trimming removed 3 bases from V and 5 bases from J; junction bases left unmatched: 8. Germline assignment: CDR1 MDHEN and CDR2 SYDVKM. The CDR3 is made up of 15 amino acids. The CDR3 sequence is CASSFTGGGDYGYTF. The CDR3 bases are TGTGCCAGCAGTTTCACAGGGGGAGGGGATTATGGCTACACCTTC.